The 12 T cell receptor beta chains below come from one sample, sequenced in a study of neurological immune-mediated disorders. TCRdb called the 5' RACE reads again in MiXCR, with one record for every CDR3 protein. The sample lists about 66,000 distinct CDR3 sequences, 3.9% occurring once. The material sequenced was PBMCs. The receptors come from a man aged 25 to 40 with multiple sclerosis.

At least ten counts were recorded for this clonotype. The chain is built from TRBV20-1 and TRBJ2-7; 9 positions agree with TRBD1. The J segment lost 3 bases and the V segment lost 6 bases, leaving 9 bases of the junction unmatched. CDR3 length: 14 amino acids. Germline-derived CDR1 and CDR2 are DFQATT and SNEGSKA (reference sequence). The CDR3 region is CSAISGTGYYEQYF. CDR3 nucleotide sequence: TGCAGTGCGATATCCGGGACAGGGTACTACGAGCAGTACTTC.

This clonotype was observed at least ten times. CDR3 loop: CASSLGGGGTRELFF. CDR3 sequence (DNA): TGTGCCAGCAGCTTAGGAGGCGGGGGGACCAGGGAGCTGTTTTTT. This chain uses TRBV11-2 with TRBJ2-2; TRBD2 aligns across 8 bases. The CDR3 loop spans 15 amino acids. Per the germline V gene, CDR1 is SGHAT and CDR2 is FQNNGV. Unmatched junction bases numbered 7, after V lost 1 base and J lost 9 bases.

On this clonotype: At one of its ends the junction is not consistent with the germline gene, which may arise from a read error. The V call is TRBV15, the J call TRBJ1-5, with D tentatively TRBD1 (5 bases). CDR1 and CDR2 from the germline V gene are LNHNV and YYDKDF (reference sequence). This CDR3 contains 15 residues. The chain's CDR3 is CATSSRDLGNQPQNF. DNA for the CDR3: TGTGCCACCAGCAGCCGGGACCTGGGCAATCAGCCCCAGAATTTT.

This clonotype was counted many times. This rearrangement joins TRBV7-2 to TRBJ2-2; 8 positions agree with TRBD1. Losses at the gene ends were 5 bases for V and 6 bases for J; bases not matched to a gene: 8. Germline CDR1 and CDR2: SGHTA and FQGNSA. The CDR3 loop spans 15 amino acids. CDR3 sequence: CASSKEQGVSGELFF. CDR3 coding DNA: TGTGCCAGCAGCAAAGAACAGGGGGTTTCCGGGGAGCTGTTTTTT.

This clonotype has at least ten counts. This CDR3 reads CASSQDVLFQTDTQYF. The CDR3 DNA sequence: TGCGCCAGCAGCCAAGACGTTTTGTTTCAGACAGATACGCAGTATTTT. V usage is TRBV4-1 and J usage is TRBJ2-3; no reliable D call. The CDR3 length is 16 residues. Between the trimmed V and J ends, which lost 0 bases and 3 bases, there was a span of 13 bases. Germline CDR1 is MGHRA and CDR2 is YSYEKL.

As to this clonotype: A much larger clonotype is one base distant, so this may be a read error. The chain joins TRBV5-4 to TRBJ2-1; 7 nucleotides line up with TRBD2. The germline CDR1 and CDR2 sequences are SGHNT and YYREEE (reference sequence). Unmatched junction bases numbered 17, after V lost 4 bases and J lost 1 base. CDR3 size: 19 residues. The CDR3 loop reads CASSPPAWGGGRSYNEQFF. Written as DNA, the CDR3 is TGTGCCAGCAGCCCACCAGCGTGGGGCGGCGGGAGATCCTACAATGAGCAGTTCTTC.

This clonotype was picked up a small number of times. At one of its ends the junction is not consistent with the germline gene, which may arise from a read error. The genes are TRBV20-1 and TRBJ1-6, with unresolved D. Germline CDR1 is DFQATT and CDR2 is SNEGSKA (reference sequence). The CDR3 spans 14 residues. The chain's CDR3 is CSARSRDGNSPLNF. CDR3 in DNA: TGCAGTGCTAGGTCGAGGGATGGGAATTCACCCCTCAACTTT.

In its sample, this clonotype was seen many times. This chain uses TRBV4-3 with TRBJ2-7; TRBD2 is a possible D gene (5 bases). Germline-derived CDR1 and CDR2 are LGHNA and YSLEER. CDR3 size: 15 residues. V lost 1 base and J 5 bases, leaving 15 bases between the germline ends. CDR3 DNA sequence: TGCGCCAGCAGCCAAGGGCGGTCCAGGCGGGACGAGCAGTACTTC. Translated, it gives CASSQGRSRRDEQYF.

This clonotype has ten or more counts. The CDR3 loop is CASSLPGGSQPQHF. CDR3 nucleotide sequence: TGTGCCAGCAGCTTGCCGGGGGGAAGCCAGCCCCAGCATTTT. The chain is built from TRBV12-3 or TRBV12-4 and TRBJ1-5, with a possible D match to TRBD1 (5 bases). The CDR3 length is 14 residues. Trimming stripped 6 bases from V and 7 bases from J, with 16 bases between.

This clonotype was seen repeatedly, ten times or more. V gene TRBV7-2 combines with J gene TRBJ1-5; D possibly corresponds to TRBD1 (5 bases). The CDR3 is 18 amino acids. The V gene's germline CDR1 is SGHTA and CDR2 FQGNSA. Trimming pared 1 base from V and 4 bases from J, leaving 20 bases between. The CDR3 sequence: CASSLDEGRVVSNQPQHF. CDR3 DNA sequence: TGTGCCAGCAGCTTAGACGAGGGCAGGGTGGTGTCAAATCAGCCCCAGCATTTT.

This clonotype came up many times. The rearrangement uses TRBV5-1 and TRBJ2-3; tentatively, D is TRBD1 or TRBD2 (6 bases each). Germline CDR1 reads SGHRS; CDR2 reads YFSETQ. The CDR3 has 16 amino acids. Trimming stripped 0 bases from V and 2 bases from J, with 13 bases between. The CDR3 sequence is CASSLVSGADTDTQYF. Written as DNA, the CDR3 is TGCGCCAGCAGCTTGGTGTCGGGGGCCGACACAGATACGCAGTATTTT.

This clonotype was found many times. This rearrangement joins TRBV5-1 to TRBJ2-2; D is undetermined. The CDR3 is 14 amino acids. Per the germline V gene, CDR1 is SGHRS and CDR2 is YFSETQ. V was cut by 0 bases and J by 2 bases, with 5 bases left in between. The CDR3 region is CASSLAGNTGELFF. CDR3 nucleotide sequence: TGCGCCAGCAGCTTGGCTGGAAACACCGGGGAGCTGTTTTTT.